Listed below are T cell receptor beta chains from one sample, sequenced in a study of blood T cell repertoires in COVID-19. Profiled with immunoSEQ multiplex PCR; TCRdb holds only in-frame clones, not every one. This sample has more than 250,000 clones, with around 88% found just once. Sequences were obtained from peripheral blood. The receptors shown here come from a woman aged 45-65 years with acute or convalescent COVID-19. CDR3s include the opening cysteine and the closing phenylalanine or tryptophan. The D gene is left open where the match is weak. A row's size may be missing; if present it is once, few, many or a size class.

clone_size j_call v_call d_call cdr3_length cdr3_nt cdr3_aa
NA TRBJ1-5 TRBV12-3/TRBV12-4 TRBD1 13 TGTGCCAGCATCATGGACAGGGACCAGCCCCAGCATTTT CASIMDRDQPQHF
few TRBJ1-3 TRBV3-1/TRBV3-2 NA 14 TGTGCCAGCAGCCAGGGCTACTCTGGAAACACCATATATTTT CASSQGYSGNTIYF
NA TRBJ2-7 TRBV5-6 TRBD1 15 TGTGCCAGCAGCTTGAGGGGACAGGGCTCCTACGAGCAGTACTTC CASSLRGQGSYEQYF
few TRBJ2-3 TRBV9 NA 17 TGTGCCAGCAGCGTAGAAGGCGGGATATACCACACAGATACGCAGTATTTT CASSVEGGIYHTDTQYF
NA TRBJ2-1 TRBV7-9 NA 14 TGTGCCAGCAGCTTAGGAAATAGCGGTAATGAGCAGTTCTTC CASSLGNSGNEQFF
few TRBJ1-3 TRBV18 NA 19 TGTGCCAGCTCACCAAATCAGGTTCGACCGAATCACTCTGGAAACACCATATATTTT CASSPNQVRPNHSGNTIYF
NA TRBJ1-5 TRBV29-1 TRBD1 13 TGCAGCGTTTCCGGGACAGAAGATCAGCCCCAGCATTTT CSVSGTEDQPQHF
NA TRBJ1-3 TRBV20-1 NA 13 TGCAGTGCTAGTCCAGGGACTGGAAACACCATATATTTT CSASPGTGNTIYF
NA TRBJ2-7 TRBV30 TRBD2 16 TGTGCCTGGGAGCCGATCAGATCGGGAGGCCCCTACGAGCAGTACTTC CAWEPIRSGGPYEQYF
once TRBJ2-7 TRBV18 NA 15 TGTGCCAGCTCTAACGGGGGACCTATCACCTACGAGCAGTACTTC CASSNGGPITYEQYF
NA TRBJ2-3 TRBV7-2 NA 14 TGTGCCAGCAGCTTAGCGCGCAACACAGATACGCAGTATTTT CASSLARNTDTQYF
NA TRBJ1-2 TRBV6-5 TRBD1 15 TGTGCCAGCATCCGAGGGACAGGGGGCCCATATGGCTACACCTTC CASIRGTGGPYGYTF
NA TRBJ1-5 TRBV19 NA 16 TGTGCCAGTACCACGACGGGGCAGGGGATACGACAGCCCCAGCATTTT CASTTTGQGIRQPQHF
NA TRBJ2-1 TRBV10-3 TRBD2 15 TGTGCCATCAGTGAGCCCGGGACTAGCGACGGTGAGCAGTTCTTC CAISEPGTSDGEQFF
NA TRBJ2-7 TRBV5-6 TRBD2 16 TGTGCCAGCAGCTTCCCTCGGACTAGCGGGAGAAACGAGCAGTACTTC CASSFPRTSGRNEQYF
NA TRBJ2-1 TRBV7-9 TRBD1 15 TGTGCCAGCAGCTTAGCGGACAGGGTGGGCAATGAGCAGTTCTTC CASSLADRVGNEQFF
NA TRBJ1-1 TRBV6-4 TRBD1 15 TGTGCCAGCAGACCATCCGGGACAGGGGGCACTGAAGCTTTCTTT CASRPSGTGGTEAFF
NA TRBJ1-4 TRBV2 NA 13 TGTGCCAGCAGACGGACAGTTACCGAAAAACTGTTTTTT CASRRTVTEKLFF
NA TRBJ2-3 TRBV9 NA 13 TGTGCCAGCAGCATCCAGGGTTTGGATACGCAGTATTTT CASSIQGLDTQYF
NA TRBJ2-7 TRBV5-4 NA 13 TGTGCCAGCAGCTTGGCCGGGGTATACGAGCAGTACTTC CASSLAGVYEQYF
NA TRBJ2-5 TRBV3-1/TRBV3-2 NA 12 TGTGCCAGCAGCCAAGATCGAGAGACCCAGTACTTC CASSQDRETQYF
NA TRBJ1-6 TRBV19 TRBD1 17 TGTGCCACCACGAGGGGGCCGTTTCCTCCTTTTAATTCACCCCTCCACTTT CATTRGPFPPFNSPLHF
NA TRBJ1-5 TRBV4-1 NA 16 TGCGCCAGCAGCCAACTTGGGCAGGGCTATAATCAGCCCCAGCATTTT CASSQLGQGYNQPQHF
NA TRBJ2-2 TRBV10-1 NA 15 TGCGCCAGCAGTGATCGGGACTGGGGCACCGGGGAGCTGTTTTTT CASSDRDWGTGELFF
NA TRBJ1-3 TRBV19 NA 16 TGTGCCAGTAGCCTTGGGGGGTCTCGCTCTGGAAACACCATATATTTT CASSLGGSRSGNTIYF